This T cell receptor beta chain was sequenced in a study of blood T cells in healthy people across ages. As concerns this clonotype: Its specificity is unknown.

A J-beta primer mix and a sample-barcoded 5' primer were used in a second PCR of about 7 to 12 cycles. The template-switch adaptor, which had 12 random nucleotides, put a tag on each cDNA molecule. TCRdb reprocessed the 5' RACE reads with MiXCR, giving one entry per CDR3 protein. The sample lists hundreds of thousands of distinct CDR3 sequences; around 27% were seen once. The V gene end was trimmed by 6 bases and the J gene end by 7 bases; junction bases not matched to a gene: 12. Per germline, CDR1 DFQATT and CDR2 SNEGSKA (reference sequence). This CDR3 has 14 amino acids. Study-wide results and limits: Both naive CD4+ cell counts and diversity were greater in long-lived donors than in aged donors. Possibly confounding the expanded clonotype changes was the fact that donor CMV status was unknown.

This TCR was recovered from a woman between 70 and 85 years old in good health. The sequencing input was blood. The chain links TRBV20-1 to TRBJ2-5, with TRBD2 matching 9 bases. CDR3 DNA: TGCAGTGCACCCGCGGGAGGGTTAGTGGGGACCCAGTACTTC. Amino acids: CSAPAGGLVGTQYF.